Sequencing of this TCR beta chain was carried out in a study of cytomegalovirus exposure and HLA in healthy donors. Germline V gene sequence: CDR1 SNHLY, CDR2 FYNNEI. The V end was cut by 6 bases, the J end by 1 base, with 15 bases between. This CDR3 has 15 residues. The PCR contained 60 Vbeta and 13 Jbeta primers. TCRdb's table, derived via immunoSEQ multiplex PCR, lists solely in-frame clones and lacks some. The sample records 150,000 to 200,000 clones, about 90% being singletons. This clone is a singleton in its sample. Its antigen is undetermined. Overall study results and limits: Being indistinguishable, some V segments were excluded, TRBV6-2 and TRBV6-3 among them. Using the classifier, cytomegalovirus status was reportedly diagnosed with high specificity and sensitivity.

The sequence derives from a girl in the first two years of life in good health and CMV-seronegative. Sequenced input: PBMCs. This chain connects TRBV2 to TRBJ1-2; a possible D gene is TRBD1 (5 bases). The CDR3 here is CASRGRLGVNYGYTF. The CDR3 DNA reads TGTGCCAGCAGGGGGAGGTTGGGGGTTAACTATGGCTACACCTTC.